This T cell receptor (beta chain) was profiled in a study of shared clonotypes between healthy human individuals (dated by TCRdb to the early 2020s). Background for the entire study: A few men and a couple of women, aged 18 to 49 years, made up the cohort. For each donor, three plates each were used for CD4 naive and CD4 memory, two plates were used for CD8 naive, and one plate was used for CD8 memory. To estimate repertoire size and how much clonotypes are shared between individuals, the study performed deep sequencing of blood TCR repertoires from roughly five healthy adults. Libraries were prepared and TCR repertoires were sequenced by different laboratories using diverse techniques, in order to increase sequencing depth and limit assay-specific biases. Leukapheresis yielded between about 0.85 and 10 billion PBMCs per donor. On the study overall, not on this receptor specifically: Naive subsets generally had larger estimated clonotype richness than memory subsets did. Pairwise subsampling led to the expectation that sequencing depth would affect the degree of clonotype sharing among donors. Sampling was restricted to blood, and TCR repertoires in tissue are likely to differ from TCR repertoires in blood. When a few donors were compared, the shared fraction of clonotypes was about 5% for naive CD4, more than 3% for naive CD8, 2% to 2.5% for memory CD4, and around 0.4% for memory CD8. Rarefaction of sorted-subset datasets indicated incomplete sequencing despite the large sequencing depth. Clonotypes shared by all four sorted-subset donors showed higher generation probabilities than non-shared clonotypes. The small number of donors limited the genetic and exposure-history diversity represented.

Using the deep immunoSEQ assay, multiplex PCR amplified TCR CDR3 regions from genomic DNA. For each cell subset, the extracted genomic DNA was distributed evenly across all wells of several immunoSEQ 96-well plates, and each plate served as one replicate. For sorted subsets, 150 to 250 ng of genomic DNA, equivalent to 25,000 to 35,000 T cell genomes, went into each replicate PCR. Purified libraries were quantified with a Qubit 3.0 fluorometer, sized on a Bioanalyzer 2100, and re-quantified with the KAPA Library Quantification kit. Every immunoSEQ 96-well plate was sequenced on a dedicated single-read 150-cycle Illumina NextSeq 550 flow cell. Per the original workflow: Because the immunoSEQ output included only junctional sequences and no quality scores, the filtering could not be the same as the filtering used for full-length reads. To assign V/J genes and CDR3, sequences were annotated against IMGT germline references using PyIR, a Python wrapper for IgBLAST v1.9. Reads with weak V/J assignments (E-value above 1e-6), missing CDR3, stop codons, out-of-frame junctions, or ambiguous translated residues were removed. V3J clonotypes were defined as sequences sharing an identical inferred V gene, J gene, and CDR3 amino acid sequence. Percentage overlap between repertoires was calculated by dividing the number of shared unique clonotypes by the size of the smaller repertoire. Repertoire richness was assessed with RTK rarefaction, the Chao1 estimator, and Recon v2.1 estimates of unobserved clonotypes. Generation probabilities for all TCRbeta clonotypes obtained by the gDNA method from a handful of donors were computed using OLGA. Sourced from immuneACCESS, this table was stored by TCRdb with only in-frame sequences that have V and J called. A share of the clones is absent; for the studies checked, an unresolved V gene accounts for under half, and the remainder has no known explanation. V and J calls and clone size are as listed in that table; D and trimming were resolved from the DNA. A total of roughly 2,500,000 clones appear in this sample, under 95% of them only once. The top ten constitute approximately 0.37% of the sample.

In regard to this clone: It has no known antigen specificity. Base-call qualities are not available, and no considerably larger clone is one nucleotide away.

The donors were healthy, HIV-negative adults who had no recently reported acute infections or vaccinations. All donors were Caucasian adults living in Nashville, Tennessee, USA. CD4+ T cells were enriched by magnetic negative selection, after which naive cells were positively selected on CD45RA and the negative fraction was taken as the memory subset. After blood collection by leukapheresis, PBMCs were isolated using Ficoll-Histopaque density gradient centrifugation and then cryopreserved in the vapor phase of liquid nitrogen. Purity and quantity of every magnetically sorted T cell population were checked by analytical flow cytometry. From each sorted fraction, genomic DNA was isolated and quantified by UV absorbance on a Nanodrop 2000c. From cysteine to phenylalanine, the CDR3 is 14 amino acids long. CDR3 DNA only is kept here, 42 bases in frame from base 1. Germline trimming: 4 bases from V, 2 bases from J; junction bases outside gene matches: 3. The germline V gene provides CDR1 LGHNA and CDR2 YSLEER.

The rearranged segments are TRBV4-3 and TRBJ2-7; TRBD1 fits 9 bases in the junction. Source material: naive CD4+ T cells from PBMCs. The cell subset or site label here, explained by the study, means: CD45RA+ positively selected. This receptor was obtained from a man between 18 and 35 years old in good health. Some clones in this sample may be carry-over from other donors' samples. The CDR3 reads CASSPRQGAYEQYF. The DNA is as follows: TGCGCCAGCAGCCCTCGACAGGGGGCCTACGAGCAGTACTTC.